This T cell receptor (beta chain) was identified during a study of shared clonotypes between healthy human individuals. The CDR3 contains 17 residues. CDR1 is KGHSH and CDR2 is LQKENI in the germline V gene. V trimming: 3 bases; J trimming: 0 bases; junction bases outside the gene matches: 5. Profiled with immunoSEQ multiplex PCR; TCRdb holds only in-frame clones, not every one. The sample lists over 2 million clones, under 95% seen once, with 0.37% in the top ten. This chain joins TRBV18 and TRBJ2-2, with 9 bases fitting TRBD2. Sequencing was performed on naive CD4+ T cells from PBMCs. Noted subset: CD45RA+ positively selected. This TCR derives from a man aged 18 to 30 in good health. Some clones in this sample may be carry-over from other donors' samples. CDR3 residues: CASSPTAGGTNTGELFF. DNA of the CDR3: TGTGCCAGCTCACCTACAGCGGGAGGTACGAACACCGGGGAGCTGTTTTTT.